This entry lists 24 T cell receptor beta chains sequenced from one sample in a study of blood T cell repertoires in COVID-19 (TCRdb year 2020). Libraries were built with the immunoSEQ multiplex PCR assay. Drawn from immuneACCESS, this table holds only the in-frame rearrangements with V and J called that TCRdb kept. Clones are partly lost; checked studies trace under half to an unresolved V gene and leave the rest unexplained. This sample comprises some 87,000 clones, around 76% of them detected only once. Clones ranked in the top ten supply around 21% of the sample. Sequencing used peripheral blood. The receptors were gathered from an elderly woman with active or convalescent COVID-19.

V and J are TRBV18 and TRBJ2-1, with 12 bases that match TRBD2. This CDR3 is built from 15 residues. Germline CDR1 KGHSH, CDR2 LQKENI. V lost 5 bases to trimming and J lost 7 bases; unmatched junction nucleotides: 6. The CDR3 sequence is CASSATSGGGNEQFF. DNA of the CDR3: TGTGCCAGCTCAGCGACTAGCGGGGGCGGGAATGAGCAGTTCTTC. Based on the CDR3 plus reference TRBV18 and TRBJ2-1, the full variable domain is NAGVMQNPRHLVRRRGQEARLRCSPMKGHSHVYWYRQLPEEGLKFMVYLQKENIIDESGMPKERFSAEFPKEGPSILRIQQVVRGDSAAYFCASSATSGGGNEQFFGPGTRLTVL.

The chain is built from TRBV20-1 and TRBJ2-1; TRBD2 is a possible D gene (7 bases). The V and J ends lost 3 bases and 5 bases respectively, with 14 bases between them. The CDR3 is made up of 14 amino acids. Per germline, CDR1 DFQATT and CDR2 SNEGSKA (reference sequence). CDR3 DNA sequence: TGCAGTGCTAGTCGGGGGGCCAGGAACAATGAGCAGTTCTTC. Translated, it gives CSASRGARNNEQFF.

V and J are TRBV6-2 or TRBV6-3 and TRBJ2-2, with 8 bases fitting TRBD1. Germline V gives CDR1 MNHEY, CDR2 SVGEGT. This CDR3 is 15 amino acids long. Trimming at V came to 6 bases and at J to 5 bases, leaving 8 bases not matched to a gene. The DNA of the CDR3 is TGTGCCAGCAGCCCTTTGACAGGGGTGACCGGGGAGCTGTTTTTT. It specifies CASSPLTGVTGELFF.

V usage is TRBV11-2 and J usage is TRBJ1-1; weak D call: TRBD1 (6 bases). V was trimmed by 2 bases and J by 8 bases, leaving 12 bases between them. This CDR3 region has 13 residues. In germline, CDR1 is SGHAT, CDR2 FQNNGV. The CDR3 coding sequence is TGTGCCAGCAGCTTATACAGGGCCCAGGAAGCTTTCTTT. Translating it yields CASSLYRAQEAFF.

The chain is built from TRBV10-2 and TRBJ1-4, with no clear D. V was trimmed by 6 bases and J by 8 bases, leaving 19 bases between them. Per germline, CDR1 WSHSY and CDR2 SAAADI. CDR3 length: 15 residues. DNA for the CDR3: TGCGCCAGCAGCGCCCGGAGCCCCGGAGGAGAAAAACTGTTTTTT. Amino acid sequence: CASSARSPGGEKLFF.

Only a few counts were recorded for this clone. V and J are TRBV6-2 or TRBV6-3 and TRBJ1-2; TRBD1 matches at 7 bases. This CDR3 is 16 amino acids long. From germline, CDR1 is MNHEY and CDR2 SVGEGT. V trimming: 0 bases; J trimming: 4 bases; junction bases outside the gene matches: 8. The CDR3 DNA reads as TGTGCCAGCAGTTACTCAAGCCCCGACAGGGCCTATGGCTACACCTTC. Translated, it gives CASSYSSPDRAYGYTF.

This sequence joins TRBV6-5 and TRBJ1-2, with TRBD1 matching over 9 bases. The ends lost 8 bases at V and 3 bases at J; junction bases unmatched: 7. This CDR3 contains 14 residues. Germline CDR1 reads MNHEY; CDR2 reads SVGAGI. CDR3 nucleotides: TGTGCCAGCGCACTGGACAGGGGACACTATGGCTACACCTTC. Translating gives CASALDRGHYGYTF.

V and J are TRBV4-1 and TRBJ1-6; D unresolved. CDR3 size: 15 residues. CDR1 and CDR2 from the germline V gene are MGHRA and YSYEKL. The germline V and J ends were trimmed by 0 bases and 5 bases, with 8 bases remaining between them. The CDR3 nucleotides are TGCGCCAGCAGCCAAGAAGGCGGCCATAATTCACCCCTCCACTTT. Protein: CASSQEGGHNSPLHF.

The CDR3 loop reads CASSSSRPGLAGGSTDTQYF. CDR3 in DNA: TGTGCCAGCAGCTCCTCCCGCCCGGGACTAGCGGGGGGAAGCACAGATACGCAGTATTTT. The chain links TRBV9 to TRBJ2-3; 15 positions match TRBD2. Germline V gene lookup returns CDR1 SGDLS and CDR2 YYNGEE. This CDR3 has 20 amino acids. Trimming cost V 4 bases and J 0 bases; bases outside gene matches: 12.

The chain joins TRBV5-1 to TRBJ1-2; 8 bases line up with TRBD1. Germline V gene lookup returns CDR1 SGHRS and CDR2 YFSETQ. CDR3 size: 15 residues. After removal of 0 bases from V and 3 bases from J, the junction contained 4 bases not matched to a gene. CDR3 sequence reads: CASSLVAGGDYGYTF. Written as DNA, the CDR3 is TGCGCCAGCAGCTTGGTGGCAGGGGGCGACTATGGCTACACCTTC.

This clone was seen once. One end of the junction is discordant with germline, which a read error may explain. This chain uses TRBV12-3 or TRBV12-4 with TRBJ2-7; TRBD2 matches at 13 bases. The CDR3 runs to 13 residues. CDR3 DNA: TGTGCCAGCAGGGTGACTAGCGGGGGGCAAACCAATTTC. As protein: CASRVTSGGQTNF.

V usage is TRBV10-3 and J usage is TRBJ1-2; no clear D gene. With 3 bases removed from V and 4 bases from J, the gap between germline ends came to 9 bases. CDR3 length: 13 amino acids. The germline V gene encodes CDR1 ENHRY and CDR2 SYGVKD. The CDR3 loop reads CAISESDVYGYTF. CDR3 nucleotide sequence: TGTGCCATCAGTGAATCAGATGTCTATGGCTACACCTTC.

The sample holds a few counts of this clone. V usage is TRBV10-3 and J usage is TRBJ1-3, with 7 bases aligning to TRBD1. Losses at the gene ends were 3 bases for V and 4 bases for J; bases not matched to a gene: 6. Germline assignment: CDR1 ENHRY and CDR2 SYGVKD. The CDR3 extends over 15 amino acids. The CDR3 loop reads CAISEEQGRGNTIYF. The CDR3 DNA reads TGTGCCATCAGTGAAGAACAGGGGAGGGGAAACACCATATATTTT.

The chain recombines TRBV27 with TRBJ1-5, with 9 positions matching TRBD1. Germline values: CDR1 MNHEY, CDR2 SMNVEV (reference sequence). J was trimmed by 7 bases and V by 6 bases; bases with no gene match: 7. This CDR3 contains 14 residues. The CDR3 loop reads CASRQGAEAQPQHF. Written as DNA, the CDR3 is TGTGCCAGCAGACAGGGGGCCGAGGCCCAGCCCCAGCATTTT.

V gene TRBV5-1 combines with J gene TRBJ1-1, with TRBD1 as a possible D gene (5 bases). V lost 0 bases and J 3 bases, leaving 12 bases between the germline ends. CDR1 SGHRS and CDR2 YFSETQ come from the germline V gene. The length of the CDR3 is 15 residues. The CDR3 reads CASSLDAGGDTEAFF. The CDR3, as DNA: TGCGCCAGCAGCTTGGACGCCGGGGGTGACACTGAAGCTTTCTTT.

This sequence joins TRBV9 and TRBJ2-2; 11 bases fit TRBD1. J lost 4 bases, V lost 3 bases, and 2 bases had no gene match. Germline CDR1 reads SGDLS; CDR2 reads YYNGEE. CDR3 length: 15 amino acids. The CDR3 protein is CASSAGQGGTGELFF. The DNA for the CDR3 is TGTGCCAGCAGCGCGGGACAGGGGGGCACCGGGGAGCTGTTTTTT.

The V gene is TRBV9, the J gene TRBJ1-4; no definite D call. V gave up 3 bases and J gave up 4 bases, with 10 bases separating them. Germline CDR1 reads SGDLS; CDR2 reads YYNGEE. This CDR3 comprises 14 residues. The CDR3 DNA reads TGTGCCAGCAGCGCCAACCCAGTTAATGAAAAACTGTTTTTT. Its protein is CASSANPVNEKLFF.

This clone was detected once. The chain is built from TRBV7-2 and TRBJ2-5, with D uncertain. The CDR3 length is 13 residues. Trimming cost V 3 bases and J 0 bases, with 5 bases left between them. CDR1 is SGHTA, CDR2 FQGNSA, per germline. This CDR3 is CASSFPYQETQYF. In nucleotides, the CDR3 is TGTGCCAGCAGCTTCCCGTACCAAGAGACCCAGTACTTC.

This clone was recorded only once. V gene TRBV19 combines with J gene TRBJ1-2; perhaps TRBD1 as D (5 bases). Trimming stripped 9 bases from V and 2 bases from J, with 19 bases between. CDR3 length equals 15 residues. From germline, CDR1 is LNHDA and CDR2 SQIVND (reference sequence). The CDR3 sequence: CASTPLGAQNYGYTF. The CDR3 coding sequence is TGTGCCAGCACGCCCTTAGGGGCACAGAACTATGGCTACACCTTC.

This clone was seen a handful of times. V and J are TRBV7-2 and TRBJ2-7; 8 bases match TRBD1. J was trimmed by 3 bases and V by 2 bases; bases with no gene match: 3. CDR1 and CDR2 from the germline V gene are SGHTA and FQGNSA. CDR3 size: 14 residues. In nucleotides, the CDR3 is TGTGCCAGCAGCTTAACAGGGGGTATCTACGAGCAGTACTTC. Its protein is CASSLTGGIYEQYF.

V is TRBV15 and J is TRBJ1-1; TRBD1 aligns across 7 bases. CDR3 length equals 15 residues. V lost 0 bases, J lost 1 base, and 2 bases stayed unmatched. The V gene's germline CDR1 is LNHNV and CDR2 YYDKDF (reference sequence). The CDR3 sequence is CATSREGDRNTEAFF. The DNA of the CDR3 is TGTGCCACCAGCAGAGAGGGGGACAGGAACACTGAAGCTTTCTTT.

This sequence joins TRBV19 and TRBJ2-7; TRBD1 matches 8 bases. V shed 5 bases and J 4 bases; nucleotides not matched to a gene: 7. Germline CDR1 is LNHDA and CDR2 is SQIVND (reference sequence). The CDR3 length is 14 residues. CDR3 nucleotide sequence: TGTGCCAGTAGTGATACAGGGGGGAAATACGAGCAGTACTTC. Translation: CASSDTGGKYEQYF. The full variable domain, with the rest looked up from reference TRBV19 and TRBJ2-7, is DGGITQSPKYLFRKEGQNVTLSCEQNLNHDAMYWYRQDPGQGLRLIYYSQIVNDFQKGDIAEGYSVSREKKESFPLTVTSAQKNPTAFYLCASSDTGGKYEQYFGPGTRLTVT.

The CDR3 sequence is CASSNGGVRGYTF. The DNA for the CDR3 is TGTGCCAGCAGCAATGGGGGGGTCCGTGGCTACACCTTC. The chain uses TRBV27 and TRBJ1-2, with a possible D match to TRBD1 (5 bases). Per germline, CDR1 MNHEY and CDR2 SMNVEV (reference sequence). This CDR3 is built from 13 residues. Trimming removed 6 bases from V and 7 bases from J, with 15 bases in between.

This chain links TRBV5-8 with TRBJ2-3; D might be TRBD2 (6 bases). Per germline, CDR1 SGHTS and CDR2 YDEGEE. The ends were cut back, 1 base at V and 6 bases at J, with 24 bases in the middle. The CDR3 is 18 amino acids. The CDR3 region is CASSLLGGSGVFGDTQYF. For the CDR3, the DNA is TGTGCCAGCAGCTTGCTCGGTGGCTCGGGGGTATTCGGGGATACGCAGTATTTT.